This entry features one T cell receptor (beta chain) sequence. The data belong to a study of CD8 T cells in Susac syndrome. The CDR3 sequence is 13 residues long. Trimming took off 3 bases at V and 6 bases at J, with 9 bases between the two ends. The germline V gene has CDR1 LNHDA and CDR2 SQIVND (reference sequence). RNA amounts of roughly 0.5 to 1 ug underwent reverse transcription with random hexamers. The immunoSEQ assay covered 54 Vbeta and 13 Jbeta segments for CDR3. TCRdb reprocessed the immunoSEQ multiplex PCR reads via MiXCR and lists one record per CDR3 protein. The sample lists about 180,000 distinct CDR3 sequences, about 94% seen once, with about 0.088% in the top ten. Blood CD8+ and CD4+ T cells underwent high-throughput TCR beta sequencing. The multiple sclerosis controls comprised treatment-naive patients whose relapsing-remitting disease was stable or active. CD8+ and CD4+ T cells were negatively isolated; TEMRA cells were FACS-enriched.

Sequencing was carried out using CD4+ T cells from PBMCs. This sequence was found in a human donor with multiple sclerosis. The genes are TRBV19 and TRBJ1-5; TRBD1 might be the D (5 bases). CDR3 region: CASSMGGVQPQHF. The CDR3 DNA follows: TGTGCCAGTAGTATGGGGGGGGTTCAGCCCCAGCATTTT.